A single sample gave rise to the 20 T cell receptor beta chains below, sequenced in a study of monozygotic twins with inflammatory bowel disease. Each CDR3 protein gets one entry in TCRdb, which reprocessed the 5' RACE reads and gives no DNA. The sample table sets out approximately 120,000 distinct CDR3 sequences. What was sequenced was blood. These receptors were obtained from a human donor with ulcerative colitis or Crohn's disease, or a healthy co-twin of an affected twin (not recorded which).

The chain is built from TRBV7-3 and TRBJ2-7; TCRdb selects TRBD2, and the lack of DNA leaves this call unchecked. The CDR3 has 16 residues. Germline CDR1 and CDR2: SGHTA and FQGTGA. The CDR3 loop is CASSPRTSGRVREQYF.

The chain employs TRBV5-8 and TRBJ2-7; TCRdb picks TRBD1, but there is no DNA to check that call. The CDR3 length is 13 residues. The germline gives CDR1 SGHTS, CDR2 YDEGEE. CDR3 residues: CASSTGQFYEQYF.

The J gene is TRBJ1-5, the V gene TRBV12-3 or TRBV12-4. This CDR3 comprises 12 residues. CDR3 region: CASSGLRMHKHF.

The J gene is TRBJ1-5, the V gene TRBV10-3; TCRdb selects TRBD1, and the lack of DNA leaves this call unchecked. The CDR3 length is 14 residues. Germline CDR1 ENHRY, CDR2 SYGVKD. CDR3 loop: CAISDGQSNQPQHF.

The gene calls are TRBV12-3 or TRBV12-4 and TRBJ1-1. The CDR3 contains 13 residues. The CDR3 sequence is CASSPRWNTEAFF.

This sequence joins TRBV5-6 and TRBJ2-5; TCRdb reports TRBD1, a call that lacks DNA to check it against. Germline CDR1 is SGHDT and CDR2 is YYEEEE. This CDR3 contains 16 residues. The CDR3 region is CASSYRTGLDQETQYF.

V and J are TRBV4-1 and TRBJ2-2; TCRdb outputs TRBD1, but without DNA this stays unchecked. Per the germline V gene, CDR1 is MGHRA and CDR2 is YSYEKL. The CDR3 has 17 amino acids. CDR3 sequence: CASSQEGQGAGTGELFF.

The chain couples TRBV5-1 to TRBJ1-1; without DNA, the TCRdb call of TRBD1 cannot be checked. CDR3 length equals 17 residues. Germline CDR1 reads SGHRS; CDR2 reads YFSETQ. CDR3: CASSLRGAGTQETEAFF.

CDR3 protein: CASSLRQGGNTGELFF. The rearrangement links TRBV7-9 to TRBJ2-2; TCRdb proposes TRBD1, but this gene call is untestable without DNA. In germline, CDR1 is SEHNR, CDR2 FQNEAQ (reference sequence). The CDR3 contains 16 residues.

The CDR3 sequence is CASSWVVRGPSNEQFF. This chain joins TRBV7-2 and TRBJ2-1; TCRdb proposes TRBD1, but this gene call is untestable without DNA. The CDR3 has 16 amino acids. Germline lookup yields CDR1 SGHTA and CDR2 FQGNSA. Based on the CDR3 plus reference TRBV7-2 and TRBJ2-1, the full variable domain is GAGVSQSPSNKVTEKGKDVELRCDPISGHTALYWYRQSLGQGLEFLIYFQGNSAPDKSGLPSDRFSAERTGGSVSTLTIQRTQQEDSAVYLCASSWVVRGPSNEQFFGPGTRLTVL.

The chain couples TRBV5-4 to TRBJ2-7; without DNA, the TCRdb call of TRBD1 cannot be checked. The CDR3 extends over 16 amino acids. Per the germline V gene, CDR1 is SGHNT and CDR2 is YYREEE (reference sequence). The CDR3 region is CASSLVGGQGFDEQYF.

The V gene is TRBV20-1, the J gene TRBJ1-5; without DNA, the TCRdb call of TRBD1 cannot be checked. CDR1 and CDR2 (germline): DFQATT, SNEGSKA (reference sequence). The CDR3 contains 15 residues. CDR3 amino acids: CSARDRSRGEQPQHF.

This sequence joins TRBV12-3 or TRBV12-4 and TRBJ2-1; TCRdb outputs TRBD2, but without DNA this stays unchecked. This CDR3 is 14 amino acids long. CDR3 region: CASSLSAGLNEQFF.

The chain is built from TRBV9 and TRBJ2-2; with no DNA, the TCRdb D assignment of TRBD1 cannot be verified. Germline V gene lookup returns CDR1 SGDLS and CDR2 YYNGEE. CDR3 length equals 15 residues. The CDR3 protein is CASSPRQGGTGELFF.

The J gene is TRBJ2-7, the V gene TRBV7-3; there is no DNA to check the TCRdb D call of TRBD1. Germline V lookup: CDR1 SGHTA, CDR2 FQGTGA. The length of the CDR3 is 15 residues. The CDR3 sequence: CASSLIGGAVYEQYF.

The chain joins TRBV24-1 to TRBJ2-5; absent DNA, TCRdb's TRBD2 call cannot be checked. The CDR3 runs 11 residues. Germline values: CDR1 KGHDR, CDR2 SFDVKD. CDR3 region: CAAGSQETQYF.

The chain links TRBV20-1 to TRBJ1-4; the TRBD1 assignment by TCRdb is unverifiable without DNA. CDR3 length equals 15 residues. CDR1 and CDR2 (germline): DFQATT, SNEGSKA (reference sequence). The CDR3 sequence: CSARDRDVYNEKLFF.

J is TRBJ2-2 and V is TRBV7-2; without DNA, the TCRdb call of TRBD2 cannot be checked. Germline assignment: CDR1 SGHTA and CDR2 FQGNSA. This CDR3 is built from 15 residues. CDR3: CASSLQRQSTGELFF.

This chain uses TRBV20-1 with TRBJ2-6; TCRdb reports TRBD1, a call that lacks DNA to check it against. Germline V CDR1 and CDR2: DFQATT, SNEGSKA (reference sequence). The CDR3 spans 20 residues. CDR3 loop: CSARDLRRTGVYSGANVLTF.

V usage is TRBV20-1 and J usage is TRBJ1-4; TCRdb designates TRBD1, a call that cannot be tested without DNA. The CDR3 runs 15 residues. Germline V gene lookup returns CDR1 DFQATT and CDR2 SNEGSKA (reference sequence). CDR3 region: CSASPGGWTNEKLFF.